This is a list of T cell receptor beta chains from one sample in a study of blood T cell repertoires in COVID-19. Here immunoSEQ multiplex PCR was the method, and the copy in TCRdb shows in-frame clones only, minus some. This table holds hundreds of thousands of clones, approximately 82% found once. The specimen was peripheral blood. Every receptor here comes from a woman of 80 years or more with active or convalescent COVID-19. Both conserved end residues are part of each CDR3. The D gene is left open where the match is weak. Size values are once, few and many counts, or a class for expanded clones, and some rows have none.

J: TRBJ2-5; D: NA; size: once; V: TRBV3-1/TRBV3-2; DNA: TGTGCCAGCAGCCAAGGGCAGCAGGTAGAGACCCAGTACTTC; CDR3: CASSQGQQVETQYF
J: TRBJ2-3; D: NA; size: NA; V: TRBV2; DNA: TGTGCCAGCAGTGAACAGGGGTCGGGCACAGATACGCAGTATTTT; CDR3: CASSEQGSGTDTQYF
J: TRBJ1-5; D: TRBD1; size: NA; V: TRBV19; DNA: TGTGCCAGTAGACAACAGGGGTTCAATCAGCCCCAGCATTTT; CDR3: CASRQQGFNQPQHF
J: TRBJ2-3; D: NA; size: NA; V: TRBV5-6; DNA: TGTGCCAGCAGCTTGGGGGGGGGCACAGATACGCAGTATTTT; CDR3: CASSLGGGTDTQYF
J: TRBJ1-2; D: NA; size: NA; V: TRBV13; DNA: TGTGCCAGCAGGTTCAGCCGGGTCGGGGGCTACACCTTC; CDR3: CASRFSRVGGYTF
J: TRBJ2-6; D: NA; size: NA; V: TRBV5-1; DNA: TGCGCCAGCAGCTCTGGGGAGGCTGGGGCCAACGTCCTGACTTTC; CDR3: CASSSGEAGANVLTF
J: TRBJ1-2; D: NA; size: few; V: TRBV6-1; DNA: TGTGCCAGCAGTGAGCCGGGGTATGGCTACACCTTC; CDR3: CASSEPGYGYTF
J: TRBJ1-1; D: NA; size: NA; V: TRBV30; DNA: TGTGCCTGGAGCAAATCAGGGCGGGACGTTGAAGCTTTCTTT; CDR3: CAWSKSGRDVEAFF
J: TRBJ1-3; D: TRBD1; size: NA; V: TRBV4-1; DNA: TGCGCCAGCAGCCCTAAAATTAGGACAGGGAATTTAGACTCTGGAAACACCATATATTTT; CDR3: CASSPKIRTGNLDSGNTIYF
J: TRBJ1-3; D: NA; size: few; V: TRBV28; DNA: TGTGCCAGCAGTATCCCGGGACACCATAGCTCTGGAAACACCATATATTTT; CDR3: CASSIPGHHSSGNTIYF
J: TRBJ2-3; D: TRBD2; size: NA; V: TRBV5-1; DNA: TGCGCCAGCAAACCGCTAGCGGGGGCGGGGGATACGCAGTATTTT; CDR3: CASKPLAGAGDTQYF
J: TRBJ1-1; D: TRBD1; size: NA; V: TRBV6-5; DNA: TGTGCCAGGAAGACAGGGTTTGACACTGAAGCTTTCTTT; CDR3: CARKTGFDTEAFF
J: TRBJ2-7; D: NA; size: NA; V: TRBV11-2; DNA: TGTGCCAGCAGCTTCCTCCCTGACAGCAACCTATCCTACTACGAGCAGTACTTC; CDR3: CASSFLPDSNLSYYEQYF
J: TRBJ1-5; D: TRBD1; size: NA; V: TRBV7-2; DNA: TGTGCCAGCAGCTTTGTAGCAGGGGGAGACCAGCCCCAGCATTTT; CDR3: CASSFVAGGDQPQHF
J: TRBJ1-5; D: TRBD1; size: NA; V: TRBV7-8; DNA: TGTGCCAGCAGCTTAGCGGTTGACAGGGCGAGCAATCAGCCCCAGCATTTT; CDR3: CASSLAVDRASNQPQHF
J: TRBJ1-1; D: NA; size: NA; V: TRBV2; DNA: TGTGCCAGCACCTTACTCGGCGGGAACACTGAAGCTTTCTTT; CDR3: CASTLLGGNTEAFF
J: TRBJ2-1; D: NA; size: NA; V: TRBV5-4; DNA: TGTGCCAGCAGTGAACAGGGATATCCCTACAATGAGCAGTTCTTC; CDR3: CASSEQGYPYNEQFF
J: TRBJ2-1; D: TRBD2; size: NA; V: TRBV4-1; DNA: TGCGCCAGCAGCCAAGGTGATGGGGGAGCGGGAAGGAGCTCCTACAATGAGCAGTTCTTC; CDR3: CASSQGDGGAGRSSYNEQFF
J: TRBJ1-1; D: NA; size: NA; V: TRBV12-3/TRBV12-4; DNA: TGTGCCATCGCTATGAACACTGAAGCTTTCTTT; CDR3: CAIAMNTEAFF
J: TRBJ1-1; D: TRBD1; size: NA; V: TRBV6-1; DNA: TGTGCCAGCAGTGAGTACAGGGGGGCCACTGAAGCTTTCTTT; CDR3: CASSEYRGATEAFF
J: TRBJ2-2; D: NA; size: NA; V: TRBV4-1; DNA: TGCGCCAGCAGCCAAGTCAACAGGGCGGCCGGGGAGCTGTTTTTT; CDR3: CASSQVNRAAGELFF
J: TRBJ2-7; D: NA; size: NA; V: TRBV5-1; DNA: TGCGCCAGCAGCTTTAGACAGGTTACGGACGAGCAGTACTTC; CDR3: CASSFRQVTDEQYF
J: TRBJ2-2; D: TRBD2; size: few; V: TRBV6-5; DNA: TGTGCCAGCAGGGTGACTAGCGGGGGGCAAGGGGAGCTGTTTTTT; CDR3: CASRVTSGGQGELFF
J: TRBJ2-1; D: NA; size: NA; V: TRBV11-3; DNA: TGTGCCAGCAGCCCACCGCGGCAGTTCTTC; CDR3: CASSPPRQFF
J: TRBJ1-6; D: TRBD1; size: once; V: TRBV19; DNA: TGTGCCAGTAGTAAGACAGGGGCGGGTGATTCACCCCTCCACTTT; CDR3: CASSKTGAGDSPLHF
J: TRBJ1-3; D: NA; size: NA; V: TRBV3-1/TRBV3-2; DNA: TGTGCCAGCAGCCAAGATCGGGGAACCCACTCTGGAAACACCATATATTTT; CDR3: CASSQDRGTHSGNTIYF
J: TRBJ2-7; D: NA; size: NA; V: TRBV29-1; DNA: TGCAGCGTTGAAGATCCCCGACTCCCCTACGAGCAGTACTTC; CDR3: CSVEDPRLPYEQYF
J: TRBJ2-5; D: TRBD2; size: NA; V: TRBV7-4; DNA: TGTGCCAGCAGCTTAGTTGTTGGGGGGACTAGCGGGAGGTTCAGAGAGACCCAGTACTTC; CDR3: CASSLVVGGTSGRFRETQYF
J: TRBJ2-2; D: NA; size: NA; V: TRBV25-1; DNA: TGTGCCAGCAGTGAATCCCTGGGGGCGGACACCGGGGAGCTGTTTTTT; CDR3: CASSESLGADTGELFF
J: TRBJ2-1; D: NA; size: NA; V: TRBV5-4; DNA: TGTGCCAGCAGCGGACCAGGGAAAAGCTCCTACAATGAGCAGTTCTTC; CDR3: CASSGPGKSSYNEQFF
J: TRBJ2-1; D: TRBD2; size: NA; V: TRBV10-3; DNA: TGTGCCATCAGTTGGACTAGCGGCTACAATGAGCAGTTCTTC; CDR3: CAISWTSGYNEQFF